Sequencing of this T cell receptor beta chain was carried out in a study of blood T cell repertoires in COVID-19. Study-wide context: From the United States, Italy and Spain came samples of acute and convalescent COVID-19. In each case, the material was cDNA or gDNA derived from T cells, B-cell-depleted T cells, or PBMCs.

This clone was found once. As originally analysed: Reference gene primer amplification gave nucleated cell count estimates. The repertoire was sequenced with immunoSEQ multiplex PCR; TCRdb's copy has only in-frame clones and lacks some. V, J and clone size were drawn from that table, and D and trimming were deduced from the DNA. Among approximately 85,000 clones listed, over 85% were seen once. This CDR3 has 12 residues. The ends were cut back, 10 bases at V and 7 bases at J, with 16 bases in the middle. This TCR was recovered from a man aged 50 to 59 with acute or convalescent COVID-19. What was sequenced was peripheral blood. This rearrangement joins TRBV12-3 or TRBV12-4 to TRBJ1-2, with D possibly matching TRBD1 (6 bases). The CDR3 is CATKTGYRGYTF. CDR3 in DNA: TGTGCCACCAAGACAGGTTATCGTGGCTACACCTTC.